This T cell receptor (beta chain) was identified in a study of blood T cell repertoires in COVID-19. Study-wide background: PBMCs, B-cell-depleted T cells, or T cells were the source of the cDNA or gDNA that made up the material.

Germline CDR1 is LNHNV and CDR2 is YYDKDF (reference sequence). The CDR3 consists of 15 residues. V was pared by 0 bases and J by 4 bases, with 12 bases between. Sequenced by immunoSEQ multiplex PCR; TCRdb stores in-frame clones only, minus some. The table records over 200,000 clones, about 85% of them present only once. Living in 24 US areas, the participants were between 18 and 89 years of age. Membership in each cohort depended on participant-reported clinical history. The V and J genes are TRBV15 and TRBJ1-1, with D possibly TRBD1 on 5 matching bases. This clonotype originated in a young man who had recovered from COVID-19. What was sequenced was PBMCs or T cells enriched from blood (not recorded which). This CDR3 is CATSRDLGGSTEAFF. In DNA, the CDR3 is TGTGCCACCAGCAGAGATTTGGGGGGGAGCACTGAAGCTTTCTTT.